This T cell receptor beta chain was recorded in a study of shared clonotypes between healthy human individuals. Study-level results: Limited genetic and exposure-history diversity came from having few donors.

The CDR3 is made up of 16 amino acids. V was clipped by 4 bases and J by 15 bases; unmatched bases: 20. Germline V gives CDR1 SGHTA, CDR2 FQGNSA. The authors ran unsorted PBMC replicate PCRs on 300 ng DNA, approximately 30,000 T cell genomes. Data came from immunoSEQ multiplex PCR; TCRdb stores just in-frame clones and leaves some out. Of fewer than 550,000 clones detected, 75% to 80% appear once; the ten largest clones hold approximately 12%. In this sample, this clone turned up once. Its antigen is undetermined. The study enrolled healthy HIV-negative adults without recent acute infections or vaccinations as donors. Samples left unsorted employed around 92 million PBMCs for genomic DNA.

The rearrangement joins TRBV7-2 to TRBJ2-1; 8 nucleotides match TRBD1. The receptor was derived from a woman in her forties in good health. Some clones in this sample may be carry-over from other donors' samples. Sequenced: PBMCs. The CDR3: CASSSMTGTGILAGFF. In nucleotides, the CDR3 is TGTGCCAGCAGCTCGATGACCGGGACAGGTATCTTAGCTGGGTTCTTC.